This entry concerns a single TCR beta chain. Its antigen is unidentified. The data are from a study of OX40 agonist ivuxolimab in advanced cancers. Turning to the study itself: The group had a mean age of around 60 years, ranged from about 20 to 79, and was just under 85% male. Three patients, one with hepatocellular carcinoma and two with cutaneous melanoma, achieved partial responses. Study-wide points: CD8+ T cells were the subset that, on average, had more expanded clones than CD4+. Patients who responded partially at 0.1-3.0 mg/kg showed clonal expansion ranking among the lowest.

Clones were sequenced by immunoSEQ multiplex PCR, and TCRdb holds only the in-frame ones, with some missing. This table holds over 45,000 clones, about 85% found once. The source is an adult with an advanced solid tumor such as melanoma, head and neck, liver or kidney cancer. The material was CD4+ or CD8+ T cells sorted from blood, obtained in a trial of the OX40 agonist ivuxolimab.

The CDR3 coding sequence is TGTGCCTGGAGTTTGAGAGATACGCAGTATTTT. Residues: CAWSLRDTQYF. V usage is TRBV30 and J usage is TRBJ2-3; D is undetermined. The CDR3 sequence is 11 residues long. Germline CDR1 is GTSNPN and CDR2 is SVGIG (reference sequence). Trimming took 2 bases from V and 5 from J, leaving 5 bases between them.